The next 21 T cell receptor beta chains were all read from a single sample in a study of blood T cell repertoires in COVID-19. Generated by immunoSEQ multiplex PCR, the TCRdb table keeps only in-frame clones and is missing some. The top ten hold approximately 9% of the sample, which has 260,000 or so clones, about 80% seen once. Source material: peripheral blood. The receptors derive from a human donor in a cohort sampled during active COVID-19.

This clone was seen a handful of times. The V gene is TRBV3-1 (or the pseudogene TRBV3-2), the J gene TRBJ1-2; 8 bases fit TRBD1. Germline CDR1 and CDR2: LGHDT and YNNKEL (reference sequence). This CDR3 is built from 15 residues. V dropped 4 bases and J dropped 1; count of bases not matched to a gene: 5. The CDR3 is CASSRGQGNNYGYTF. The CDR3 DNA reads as TGTGCCAGCAGCCGAGGACAGGGAAATAACTATGGCTACACCTTC.

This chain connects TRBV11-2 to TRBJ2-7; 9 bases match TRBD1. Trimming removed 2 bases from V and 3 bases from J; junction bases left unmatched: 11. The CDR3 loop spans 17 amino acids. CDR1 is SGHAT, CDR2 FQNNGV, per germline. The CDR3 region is CASSLSPFGTGHYEQYF. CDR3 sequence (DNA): TGTGCCAGCAGCTTAAGTCCTTTCGGGACAGGGCACTACGAGCAGTACTTC.

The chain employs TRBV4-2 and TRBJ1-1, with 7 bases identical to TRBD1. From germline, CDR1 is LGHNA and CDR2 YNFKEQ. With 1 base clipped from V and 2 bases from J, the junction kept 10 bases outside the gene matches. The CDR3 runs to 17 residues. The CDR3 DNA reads TGTGCCAGCAGCCAAGCTTTGGAAAGACAGGGTAACACTGAAGCTTTCTTT. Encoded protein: CASSQALERQGNTEAFF.

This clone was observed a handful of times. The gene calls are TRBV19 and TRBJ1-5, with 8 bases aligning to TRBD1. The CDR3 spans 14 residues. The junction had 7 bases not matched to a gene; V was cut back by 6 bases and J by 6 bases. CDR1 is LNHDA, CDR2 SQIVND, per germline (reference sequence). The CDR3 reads CASRETGDVQPQHF. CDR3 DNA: TGTGCCAGTAGGGAGACAGGGGACGTTCAGCCCCAGCATTTT.

CDR3 in amino acids: CASSYRAGWINSPLHF. In DNA, the CDR3 is TGTGCCAGCAGTTACCGGGCAGGGTGGATTAATTCACCCCTCCACTTT. The chain uses TRBV6-5 and TRBJ1-6, with D possibly TRBD1 on 5 matching bases. The CDR3 sequence is 16 residues long. CDR1 and CDR2 from the germline V gene are MNHEY and SVGAGI. Between the trimmed V and J ends, which lost 2 bases and 6 bases, there was a span of 14 bases.

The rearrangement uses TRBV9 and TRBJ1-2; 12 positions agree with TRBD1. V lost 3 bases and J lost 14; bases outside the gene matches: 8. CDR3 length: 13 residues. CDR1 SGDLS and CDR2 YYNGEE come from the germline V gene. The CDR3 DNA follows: TGTGCCAGCAGCGCCTCGGGACAGGGGGCTGAAACCTTC. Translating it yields CASSASGQGAETF. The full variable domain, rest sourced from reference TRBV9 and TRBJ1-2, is DSGVTQTPKHLITATGQRVTLRCSPRSGDLSVYWYQQSLDQGLQFLIQYYNGEERAKGNILERFSAQQFPDLHSELNLSSLELGDSALYFCASSASGQGAETFGSGTRLTVV.

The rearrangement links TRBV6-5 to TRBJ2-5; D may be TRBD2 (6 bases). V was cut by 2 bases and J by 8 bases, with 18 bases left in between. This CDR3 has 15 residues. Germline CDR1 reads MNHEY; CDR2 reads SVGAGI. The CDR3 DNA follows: TGTGCCAGCAGTTACGGGAGGTTCCGAGGTGAAACCCAGTACTTC. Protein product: CASSYGRFRGETQYF.

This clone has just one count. DNA for the CDR3: TGTGCCAGCAGCTTCGATATGAGGGGGGGGTCCTACGAGCAGTACTTC. Protein product: CASSFDMRGGSYEQYF. The chain has TRBV7-6 and TRBJ2-7; possibly TRBD2 for D (7 bases). Trimming stripped 3 bases from V and 1 base from J, with 16 bases between. CDR3 size: 16 residues. Germline CDR1 is SGHVS and CDR2 is FNYEAQ.

The CDR3 bases are TGTGCCACCAGCACACCGGGACAGATGAACACTGAAGCTTTCTTT. Amino acids: CATSTPGQMNTEAFF. The chain employs TRBV27 and TRBJ1-1; the match to TRBD1 covers 7 bases. CDR1 is MNHEY, CDR2 SMNVEV, per germline (reference sequence). The V segment lost 10 bases and the J segment 0 bases; nucleotides outside the gene matches: 11. The CDR3 has 15 amino acids.

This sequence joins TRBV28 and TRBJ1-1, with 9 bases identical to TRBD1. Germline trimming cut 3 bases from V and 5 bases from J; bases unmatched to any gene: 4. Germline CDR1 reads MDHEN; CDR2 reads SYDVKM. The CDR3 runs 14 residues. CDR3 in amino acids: CASSLPTGGTEAFF. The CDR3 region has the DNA TGTGCCAGCAGTTTGCCGACAGGGGGGACTGAAGCTTTCTTT.

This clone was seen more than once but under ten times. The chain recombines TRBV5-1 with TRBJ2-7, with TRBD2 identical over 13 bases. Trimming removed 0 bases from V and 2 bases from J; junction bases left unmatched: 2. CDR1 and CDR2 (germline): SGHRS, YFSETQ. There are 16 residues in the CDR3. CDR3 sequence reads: CASSLVGTSGTYEQYF. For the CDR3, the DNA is TGCGCCAGCAGCTTGGTGGGGACTAGCGGGACCTACGAGCAGTACTTC.

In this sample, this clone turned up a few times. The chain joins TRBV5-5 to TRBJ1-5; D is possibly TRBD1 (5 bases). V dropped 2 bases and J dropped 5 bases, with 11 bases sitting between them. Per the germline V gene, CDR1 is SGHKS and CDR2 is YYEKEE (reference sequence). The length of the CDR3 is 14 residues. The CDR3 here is CASSFDRGDQPQHF. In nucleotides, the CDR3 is TGTGCCAGCAGCTTCGATAGGGGCGATCAGCCCCAGCATTTT.

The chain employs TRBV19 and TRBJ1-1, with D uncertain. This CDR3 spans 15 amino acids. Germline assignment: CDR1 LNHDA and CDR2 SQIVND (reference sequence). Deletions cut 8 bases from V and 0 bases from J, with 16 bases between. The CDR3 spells CASGRGPMMNTEAFF. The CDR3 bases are TGTGCCAGTGGTCGTGGGCCTATGATGAACACTGAAGCTTTCTTT.

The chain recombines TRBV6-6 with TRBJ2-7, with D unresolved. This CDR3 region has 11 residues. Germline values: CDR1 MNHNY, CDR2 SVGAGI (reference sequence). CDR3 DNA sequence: TGTTCAGTATCATACAACTACGAGCAGTACTTC. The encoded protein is CSVSYNYEQYF.

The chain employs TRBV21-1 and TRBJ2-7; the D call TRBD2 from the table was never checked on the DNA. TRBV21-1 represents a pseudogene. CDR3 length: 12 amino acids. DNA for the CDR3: TGTGCCAGCAGCGGACTGGTGGACGAGCAGTACTTC. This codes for CASSGLVDEQYF.

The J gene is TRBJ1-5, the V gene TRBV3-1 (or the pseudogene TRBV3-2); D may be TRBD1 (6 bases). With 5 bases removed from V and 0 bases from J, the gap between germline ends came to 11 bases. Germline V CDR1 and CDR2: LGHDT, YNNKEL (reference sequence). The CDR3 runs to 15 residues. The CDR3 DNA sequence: TGTGCCAGCAGCGCACAGGGCCATAGCAATCAGCCCCAGCATTTT. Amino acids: CASSAQGHSNQPQHF.

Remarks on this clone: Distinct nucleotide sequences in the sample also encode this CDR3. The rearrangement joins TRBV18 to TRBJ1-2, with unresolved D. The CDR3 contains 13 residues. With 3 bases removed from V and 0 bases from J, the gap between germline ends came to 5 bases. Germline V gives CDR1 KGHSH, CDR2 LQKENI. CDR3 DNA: TGTGCCAGCTCACCGGGCGCTAACTATGGCTACACCTTC. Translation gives CASSPGANYGYTF.

CDR3 bases: TGCGCCAGCAGTGGGACAGGAGACATGAACACTGAAGCTTTCTTT. It yields the protein CASSGTGDMNTEAFF. This rearrangement joins TRBV4-3 to TRBJ1-1; TRBD1 agrees at 8 bases. Germline CDR1 reads LGHNA; CDR2 reads YSLEER. This CDR3 has 15 amino acids. Germline trimming cut 6 bases from V and 0 bases from J; bases unmatched to any gene: 6.

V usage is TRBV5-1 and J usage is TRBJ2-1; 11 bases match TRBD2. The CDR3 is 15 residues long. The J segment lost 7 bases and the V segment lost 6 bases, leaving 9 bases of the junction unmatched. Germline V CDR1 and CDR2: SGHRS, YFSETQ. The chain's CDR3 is CASKPLAGGVNEQFF. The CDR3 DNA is TGCGCCAGCAAACCCCTAGCGGGAGGCGTGAATGAGCAGTTCTTC. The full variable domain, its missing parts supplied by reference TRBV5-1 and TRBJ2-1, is KAGVTQTPRYLIKTRGQQVTLSCSPISGHRSVSWYQQTPGQGLQFLFEYFSETQRNKGNFPGRFSGRQFSNSRSEMNVSTLELGDSALYLCASKPLAGGVNEQFFGPGTRLTVL.

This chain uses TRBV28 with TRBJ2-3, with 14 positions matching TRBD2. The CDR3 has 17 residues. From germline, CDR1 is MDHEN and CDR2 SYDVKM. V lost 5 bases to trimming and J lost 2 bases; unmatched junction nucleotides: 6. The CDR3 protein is CASSLLGLAGATDTQYF. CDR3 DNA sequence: TGTGCCAGCAGTCTGCTGGGACTAGCGGGGGCCACAGATACGCAGTATTTT.

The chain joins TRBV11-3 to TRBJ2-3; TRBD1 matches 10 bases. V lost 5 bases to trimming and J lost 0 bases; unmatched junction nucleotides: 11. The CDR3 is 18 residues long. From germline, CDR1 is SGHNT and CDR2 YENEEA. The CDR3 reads CASSPATGGSPSTDTQYF. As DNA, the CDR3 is TGTGCCAGCAGCCCCGCGACAGGGGGCAGCCCCAGCACAGATACGCAGTATTTT.